These 17 T cell receptor beta chains share one sample of origin, sequenced in a study of T-cell reconstitution after alpha-beta-depleted transplantation in children. Unique molecular identifiers featured in how the TCRbeta library was prepared. TCRdb processed the PCR reads anew with MiXCR; each CDR3 protein has one entry. The sample has some 310,000 distinct CDR3 sequences, approximately 23% seen once. Source: PBMCs, mostly from graft donor cells, taken 180 days after TCRalphabeta/CD19-depleted stem cell transplant. The receptors originated from a male patient younger than 18 who had a stem cell transplant for acute lymphoblastic leukemia, so the T cells may come from the graft donor.

The chain employs TRBV11-2 and TRBJ2-1; 8 nucleotides align to TRBD1. Germline loops: CDR1 SGHAT, CDR2 FQNNGV. Trimming cost V 1 base and J 5 bases; bases outside gene matches: 4. The CDR3 sequence is 15 residues long. The CDR3 bases are TGTGCCAGCAGCTTAGTATGGACAGGGAACAATGAGCAGTTCTTC. It translates to CASSLVWTGNNEQFF.

The J gene is TRBJ2-5, the V gene TRBV7-9; tentatively, D is TRBD1 or TRBD2 (6 bases each). Between the trimmed V and J ends, which lost 4 bases and 2 bases, there was a span of 14 bases. Per the germline V gene, CDR1 is SEHNR and CDR2 is FQNEAQ (reference sequence). The length of the CDR3 is 15 residues. This chain's CDR3 is CASSSQGRRQETQYF. CDR3 in DNA: TGTGCCAGCAGCTCCCAGGGGAGGCGTCAAGAGACCCAGTACTTC.

The V call is TRBV2, the J call TRBJ2-5; 9 bases are shared with TRBD1. V trimming: 7 bases; J trimming: 4 bases; junction bases outside the gene matches: 7. This CDR3 spans 14 amino acids. Germline-derived CDR1 and CDR2 are SNHLY and FYNNEI. DNA of the CDR3: TGTGCCAGCAACCCGGGACAGGGTACAGAGACCCAGTACTTC. This encodes CASNPGQGTETQYF.

The chain carries TRBV27 and TRBJ2-1; D tentatively fits TRBD1 or TRBD2 (5 bases each). Looked up from germline, CDR1 is MNHEY and CDR2 is SMNVEV (reference sequence). The germline V and J ends were trimmed by 1 base and 8 bases, with 18 bases remaining between them. The CDR3 runs to 16 residues. The CDR3 loop is CASSLFSGGFVDEQFF. CDR3 DNA sequence: TGTGCCAGCAGTTTATTTAGTGGGGGTTTTGTGGATGAGCAGTTCTTC.

This clonotype was seen only a few times. The chain joins TRBV29-1 to TRBJ2-7; perhaps TRBD1 as D (6 bases). The germline V and J ends were trimmed by 4 bases and 5 bases, with 18 bases remaining between them. Germline values: CDR1 SQVTM, CDR2 ANQGSEA. The CDR3 consists of 14 residues. This chain's CDR3 is CSVGPGQKGDEQYF. The CDR3 bases are TGCAGCGTTGGACCGGGACAAAAGGGGGACGAGCAGTACTTC.

This clonotype was counted at least ten times. The chain recombines TRBV12-3 or TRBV12-4 with TRBJ2-1; the D gene is possibly TRBD2 (5 bases). The CDR3 loop spans 14 amino acids. V was cut by 4 bases and J by 7 bases, with 14 bases left in between. This chain's CDR3 is CASSSRTRRNEQFF. CDR3 in DNA: TGTGCCAGCAGTTCGCGGACGAGGAGGAATGAGCAGTTCTTC.

This clonotype came up once. V gene TRBV7-6 combines with J gene TRBJ2-7, with D tentatively TRBD1 (6 bases). Between the trimmed V and J ends, which lost 7 bases and 3 bases, there was a span of 16 bases. This CDR3 is 14 amino acids long. Germline CDR1 SGHVS, CDR2 FNYEAQ. The CDR3 nucleotides read TGTGCCAGCAACAATCAGGGGCCCAACTACGAGCAGTACTTC. It is translated as CASNNQGPNYEQYF.

The sample holds a few counts of this clonotype. Compared with germline, one end of the junction differs, possibly owing to a read error. The chain uses TRBV4-2 and TRBJ1-1; 7 nucleotides match TRBD1. The CDR3 covers 12 residues. Germline CDR1 LGHNA, CDR2 YNFKEQ. The DNA of the CDR3 is TGTGCCAGCAGCCCCCCCTTGACAGGGAAACTCTTT. This translates into CASSPPLTGKLF.

V gene TRBV7-9 combines with J gene TRBJ1-1; 7 positions agree with TRBD1. CDR1 and CDR2 from the germline V gene are SEHNR and FQNEAQ (reference sequence). V dropped 3 bases and J dropped 1; count of bases not matched to a gene: 8. The CDR3 runs to 16 residues. The CDR3 coding sequence is TGTGCCAGCAGCTTCCCCAACAGGGGACGGAACACTGAAGCTTTCTTT. It yields the protein CASSFPNRGRNTEAFF. The whole variable domain, remainder taken from reference TRBV7-9 and TRBJ1-1, is DTGVSQNPRHKITKRGQNVTFRCDPISEHNRLYWYRQTLGQGPEFLTYFQNEAQLEKSRLLSDRFSAERPKGSFSTLEIQRTEQGDSAMYLCASSFPNRGRNTEAFFGQGTRLTVV.

The J gene is TRBJ2-7, the V gene TRBV10-3; 9 bases align to TRBD2. The CDR3 totals 14 residues. Germline lookup yields CDR1 ENHRY and CDR2 SYGVKD. V lost 10 bases, J lost 5 bases, and 12 bases stayed unmatched. Here the CDR3 reads CASTGAGLANEQYF. The CDR3 DNA sequence: TGTGCCAGCACGGGGGCAGGACTAGCGAACGAGCAGTACTTC.

This sequence joins TRBV30 and TRBJ2-7; no clear D. V was pared by 2 bases and J by 4 bases, with 12 bases between. Germline V gene data show CDR1 as GTSNPN and CDR2 as SVGIG (reference sequence). CDR3 length: 13 residues. In DNA, the CDR3 is TGTGCCTGGAGTTCCCTGGGTGATTACGAGCAGTACTTC. Translating it yields CAWSSLGDYEQYF. The whole variable domain, filled in from reference TRBV30 and TRBJ2-7, reads SQTIHQWPATLVQPVGSPLSLECTVEGTSNPNLYWYRQAAGRGLQLLFYSVGIGQISSEVPQNLSASRPQDRQFILSSKKLLLSDSGFYLCAWSSLGDYEQYFGPGTRLTVT.

This sequence joins TRBV11-2 and TRBJ2-3; maybe TRBD2 (5 bases). Germline CDR1 and CDR2: SGHAT and FQNNGV. Trimming cost V 0 bases and J 0 bases, with 13 bases left between them. The CDR3 is made up of 17 amino acids. The chain's CDR3 is CASSLEWAGISTDTQYF. In DNA, the CDR3 is TGTGCCAGCAGCTTAGAGTGGGCGGGTATAAGCACAGATACGCAGTATTTT.

V gene TRBV24-1 combines with J gene TRBJ2-7; 7 bases are shared with TRBD1. V was clipped by 7 bases and J by 7 bases; unmatched bases: 6. Germline CDR1 KGHDR, CDR2 SFDVKD. The CDR3 consists of 12 residues. In nucleotides, the CDR3 is TGTGCCACCAGAGAGACGGGACAGGAGCAGTACTTC. Translation gives CATRETGQEQYF.

This clonotype was seen a few times. The chain combines TRBV5-1 with TRBJ1-2; D remains ambiguous. Trimming took off 8 bases at V and 3 bases at J, with 17 bases between the two ends. The CDR3 is made up of 14 amino acids. Germline CDR1 is SGHRS and CDR2 is YFSETQ. The CDR3 here is CASRPGRRDYGYTF. CDR3 sequence (DNA): TGCGCCAGTAGACCGGGCCGAAGGGACTATGGCTACACCTTC.

Only a few counts were recorded for this clonotype. The genes are TRBV5-1 and TRBJ2-3; maybe TRBD2 (6 bases). Per the germline V gene, CDR1 is SGHRS and CDR2 is YFSETQ. The CDR3 has 14 amino acids. With 0 bases removed from V and 8 bases from J, the gap between germline ends came to 13 bases. DNA of the CDR3: TGCGCCAGCAGCTTGGAAGGATCCGGGGGTACGCAGTATTTT. Protein sequence: CASSLEGSGGTQYF.

This clonotype was recorded at least ten times. This chain joins TRBV4-2 and TRBJ1-5; no reliable D call. This CDR3 has 16 amino acids. Germline V lookup: CDR1 LGHNA, CDR2 YNFKEQ. Trimming cost V 0 bases and J 2 bases, with 11 bases left between them. The chain's CDR3 is CASSQDRVFGNQPQHF. As DNA, the CDR3 is TGTGCCAGCAGCCAAGATAGGGTGTTCGGCAATCAGCCCCAGCATTTT.

This clonotype was observed many times. One end of the junction fails to match germline, which may point to a read error. The chain combines TRBV29-1 with TRBJ2-5; 11 bases align to TRBD2. Per germline, CDR1 SQVTM and CDR2 ANQGSEA. The CDR3 is 16 amino acids. Here the CDR3 DNA reads TGCAGCGTTGAAGATCTCCTAACTAGCGGGAGAGGGAGTAGGCACTTC. Translated, it gives CSVEDLLTSGRGSRHF.